The 13 T cell receptor beta chains in this list originate from one sample, sequenced in a study of response to subunit inactivated influenza vaccine. MiXCR was run by TCRdb on the RT-PCR reads, yielding one entry per CDR3 protein. The repertoire holds 800,000 or so distinct CDR3 sequences, with 21% as singletons. The source was PBMCs from blood, collected 4 to 6 days after vaccination. These receptors were taken from a man aged 50 to 60 who received an inactivated influenza vaccine.

The genes are TRBV5-1 and TRBJ1-1, with a possible D match to TRBD1 (5 bases). Trimming removed 0 bases at V and 7 bases at J, with 10 bases between. Germline V gene sequence: CDR1 SGHRS, CDR2 YFSETQ. The CDR3 totals 13 residues. CDR3 sequence (DNA): TGCGCCAGCAGCTTGGGGGGCTCGATTGAAGCTTTCTTT. Its translation: CASSLGGSIEAFF.

The chain employs TRBV4-3 and TRBJ2-5, with 7 bases fitting TRBD1. The length of the CDR3 is 13 residues. V gave up 6 bases and J gave up 5 bases; unmatched junction bases: 6. Germline CDR1 and CDR2: LGHNA and YSLEER. The CDR3: CASSRQGYETQYF. The CDR3 nucleotides are TGCGCCAGCAGTCGACAGGGTTACGAGACCCAGTACTTC.

The chain has TRBV9 and TRBJ1-6; no clear D. V lost 3 bases and J lost 5, with 6 bases in between. Germline loops: CDR1 SGDLS, CDR2 YYNGEE. This CDR3 contains 13 residues. This chain's CDR3 is CASSENNNSPLHF. The CDR3 DNA is TGTGCCAGCAGCGAAAATAATAATTCACCCCTCCACTTT.

This rearrangement joins TRBV7-8 to TRBJ2-7; the match to TRBD2 covers 7 bases. V was pared by 5 bases and J by 4 bases, with 11 bases of the junction left unmatched. The CDR3 consists of 15 residues. Germline V gives CDR1 SGHVS, CDR2 FQNEAQ. The CDR3 DNA sequence: TGTGCCAGCAGCCCAAGAGCGGGGACCGGATACGAGCAGTACTTC. Translating gives CASSPRAGTGYEQYF.

This clonotype was counted a few times. The chain has TRBV20-1 and TRBJ1-2; D is ambiguous. CDR1 and CDR2 (germline): DFQATT, SNEGSKA (reference sequence). The CDR3 loop spans 14 amino acids. V was pared by 0 bases and J by 7 bases, with 15 bases between. The chain's CDR3 is CSARDSRVRGGYTF. DNA for the CDR3: TGCAGTGCTAGAGATAGTCGGGTTCGAGGTGGCTACACCTTC.

CDR3 sequence (DNA): TGTGCCATCAGTGACCCACAGGGGGCCTCATACGAGCAGTACTTC. Protein product: CAISDPQGASYEQYF. The genes are TRBV10-3 and TRBJ2-7; 9 nucleotides agree with TRBD1. This CDR3 is built from 15 residues. Per germline, CDR1 ENHRY and CDR2 SYGVKD. The junction had 7 bases not matched to a gene; V was cut back by 3 bases and J by 4 bases.

The chain combines TRBV4-2 with TRBJ2-1; no reliable D call. V was shortened by 0 bases and J by 10 bases, with 13 bases between the two germline ends. Per germline, CDR1 LGHNA and CDR2 YNFKEQ. The CDR3 sequence is 14 residues long. The CDR3 region is CASSQDLYTTEQFF. Here the CDR3 DNA reads TGTGCCAGCAGCCAAGATCTGTACACTACGGAGCAGTTCTTC.

This clonotype was counted between two and nine times. This chain links TRBV18 with TRBJ1-1; the D gene is possibly TRBD1 (5 bases). Germline CDR1 reads KGHSH; CDR2 reads LQKENI. V lost 5 bases to trimming and J lost 3 bases, with 10 bases between them. The CDR3 sequence is 13 residues long. The CDR3 DNA reads TGTGCCAGCTCAGGGGCTGGGGACACTGAAGCTTTCTTT. This translates into CASSGAGDTEAFF.

The chain uses TRBV6-1 and TRBJ2-1; 9 bases match TRBD2. V trimming: 6 bases; J trimming: 8 bases; junction bases outside the gene matches: 14. Germline values: CDR1 MNHNS, CDR2 SASEGT. The CDR3 extends over 16 amino acids. The CDR3 coding sequence is TGTGCCAGCAGCCACGGGAGTAGCGGGGGTGTCTATGAGCAGTTCTTC. Encoded protein: CASSHGSSGGVYEQFF.

A note on this clonotype: One end of the junction is discordant with germline, which a read error may explain. The gene calls are TRBV2 and TRBJ1-4; no firm D call. The CDR3 spans 13 residues. Germline loops: CDR1 SNHLY, CDR2 FYNNEI. The DNA for the CDR3 is TGTGCCAGCAGAGAAGGAATTAATGAAAAACTGTTTTTT. This sequence encodes CASREGINEKLFF.

J is TRBJ1-5 and V is TRBV4-1; D ambiguous. Germline V CDR1 and CDR2: MGHRA, YSYEKL. V lost 0 bases and J 6 bases, leaving 9 bases between the germline ends. The length of the CDR3 is 14 residues. This CDR3 reads CASSQDYISQPQHF. CDR3 sequence (DNA): TGCGCCAGCAGCCAAGATTATATAAGTCAGCCCCAGCATTTT.

The table lists this clonotype with many counts. The chain links TRBV12-3 or TRBV12-4 to TRBJ2-1, with TRBD1 matching over 8 bases. V trimming: 6 bases; J trimming: 1 base; junction bases outside the gene matches: 2. The length of the CDR3 is 14 residues. CDR3 loop: CASSRDRSYNEQFF. CDR3 in DNA: TGTGCCAGCAGCCGGGACAGGTCCTACAATGAGCAGTTCTTC.

This clonotype was detected a few times. This chain links TRBV5-1 with TRBJ1-1, with D tentatively TRBD1 (5 bases). The germline V and J ends were trimmed by 6 bases and 6 bases, with 18 bases remaining between them. The length of the CDR3 is 14 residues. Germline V CDR1 and CDR2: SGHRS, YFSETQ. The CDR3 DNA is TGCGCCAGCACCGACACAAGGGGTGGCCCTGAAGCTTTCTTT. Protein product: CASTDTRGGPEAFF.